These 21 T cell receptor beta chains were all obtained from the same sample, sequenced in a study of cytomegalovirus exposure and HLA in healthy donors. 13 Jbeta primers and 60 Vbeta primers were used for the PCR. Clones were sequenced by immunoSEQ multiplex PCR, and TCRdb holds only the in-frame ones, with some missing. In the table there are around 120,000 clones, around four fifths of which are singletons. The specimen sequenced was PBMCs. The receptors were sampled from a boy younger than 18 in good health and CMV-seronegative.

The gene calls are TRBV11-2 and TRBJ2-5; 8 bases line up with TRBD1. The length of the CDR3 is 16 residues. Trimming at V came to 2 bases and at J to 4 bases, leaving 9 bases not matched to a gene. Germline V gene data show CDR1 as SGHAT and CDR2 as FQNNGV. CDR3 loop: CASSLTPPTGGETQYF. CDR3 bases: TGTGCCAGCAGCTTAACCCCTCCTACAGGGGGAGAGACCCAGTACTTC.

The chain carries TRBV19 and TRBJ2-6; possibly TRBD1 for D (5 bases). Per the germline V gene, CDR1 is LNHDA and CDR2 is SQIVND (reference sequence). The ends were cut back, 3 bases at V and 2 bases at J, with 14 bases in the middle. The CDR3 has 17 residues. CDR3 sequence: CASSMGKGLPGANVLTF. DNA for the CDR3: TGTGCCAGTAGTATGGGTAAGGGGCTCCCTGGGGCCAACGTCCTGACTTTC.

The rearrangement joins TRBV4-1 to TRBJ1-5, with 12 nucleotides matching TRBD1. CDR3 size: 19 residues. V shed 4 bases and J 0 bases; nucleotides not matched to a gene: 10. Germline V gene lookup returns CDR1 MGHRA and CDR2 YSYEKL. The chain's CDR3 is CASSPYGTGGLYSNQPQHF. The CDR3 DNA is TGCGCCAGCAGCCCATACGGGACAGGGGGCCTTTATAGCAATCAGCCCCAGCATTTT.

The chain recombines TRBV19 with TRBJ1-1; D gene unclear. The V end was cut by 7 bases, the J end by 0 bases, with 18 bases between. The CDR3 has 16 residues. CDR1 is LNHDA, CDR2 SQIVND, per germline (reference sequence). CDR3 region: CASTRRSSQMNTEAFF. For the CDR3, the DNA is TGTGCCAGTACCCGTCGAAGTAGTCAAATGAACACTGAAGCTTTCTTT.

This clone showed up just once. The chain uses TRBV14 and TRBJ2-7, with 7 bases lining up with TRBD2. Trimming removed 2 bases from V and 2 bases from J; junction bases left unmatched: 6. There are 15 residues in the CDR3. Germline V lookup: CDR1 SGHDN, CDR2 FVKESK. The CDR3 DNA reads TGTGCCAGCAGCCAATTTCCGGGAGGAACCTACGAGCAGTACTTC. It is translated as CASSQFPGGTYEQYF.

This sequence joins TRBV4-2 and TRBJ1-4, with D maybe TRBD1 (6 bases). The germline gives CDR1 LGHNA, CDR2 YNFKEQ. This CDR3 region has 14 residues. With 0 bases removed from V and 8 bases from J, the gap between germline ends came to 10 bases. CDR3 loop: CASSQDRGREKLFF. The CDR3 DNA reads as TGTGCCAGCAGCCAAGACAGGGGACGGGAAAAACTGTTTTTT.

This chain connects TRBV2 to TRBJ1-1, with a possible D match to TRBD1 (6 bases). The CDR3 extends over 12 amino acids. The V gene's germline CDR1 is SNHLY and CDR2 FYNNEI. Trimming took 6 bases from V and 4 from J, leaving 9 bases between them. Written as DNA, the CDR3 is TGTGCCAGCAGCGCAGGGGCCACTGAAGCTTTCTTT. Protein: CASSAGATEAFF.

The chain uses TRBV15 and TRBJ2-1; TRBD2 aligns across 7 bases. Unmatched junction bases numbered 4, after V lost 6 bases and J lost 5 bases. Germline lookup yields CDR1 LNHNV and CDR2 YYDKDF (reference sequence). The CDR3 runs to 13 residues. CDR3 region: CATRVAGDNEQFF. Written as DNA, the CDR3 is TGTGCCACCAGAGTCGCGGGAGACAATGAGCAGTTCTTC.

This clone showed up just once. CDR3 nucleotide sequence: TGTGCCAGCAGTGGGACAGGGGGGACTGGGGCCAACGTCCTGACTTTC. Translation gives CASSGTGGTGANVLTF. The rearrangement uses TRBV27 and TRBJ2-6; the match to TRBD1 covers 11 bases. The CDR3 has 16 amino acids. V lost 5 bases, J lost 2 bases, and 2 bases stayed unmatched. Germline-derived CDR1 and CDR2 are MNHEY and SMNVEV (reference sequence).

In DNA, the CDR3 is TGTGCCTGGGGAGGGTATGGGGTCTATGGCTACACCTTC. Its translation: CAWGGYGVYGYTF. V and J are TRBV30 and TRBJ1-2; no definite D call. Between the trimmed V and J ends, which lost 5 bases and 4 bases, there was a span of 14 bases. Germline CDR1 and CDR2: GTSNPN and SVGIG (reference sequence). This CDR3 has 13 amino acids.

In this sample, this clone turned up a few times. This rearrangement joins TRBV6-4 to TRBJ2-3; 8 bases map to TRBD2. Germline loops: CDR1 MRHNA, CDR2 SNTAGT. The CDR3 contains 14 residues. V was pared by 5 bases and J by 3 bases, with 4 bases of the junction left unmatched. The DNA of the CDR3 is TGTGCCAGCAGTCCCGGACTAGCTACAGATACGCAGTATTTT. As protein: CASSPGLATDTQYF.

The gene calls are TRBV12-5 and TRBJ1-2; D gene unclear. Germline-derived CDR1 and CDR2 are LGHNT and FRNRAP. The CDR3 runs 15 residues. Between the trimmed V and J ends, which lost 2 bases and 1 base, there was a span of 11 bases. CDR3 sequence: CASGLSGWFNYGYTF. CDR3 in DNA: TGTGCTAGTGGTTTGTCGGGATGGTTTAACTATGGCTACACCTTC.

The chain's CDR3 is CASSVAGGPVEQYF. CDR3 coding DNA: TGTGCCAGCAGTGTAGCGGGAGGGCCGGTGGAGCAGTACTTC. The V gene is TRBV2, the J gene TRBJ2-7, with 11 bases that match TRBD2. V was pared by 4 bases and J by 7 bases, with 6 bases of the junction left unmatched. The CDR3 is 14 residues long. Germline V gives CDR1 SNHLY, CDR2 FYNNEI.

Here the CDR3 DNA reads TGTGCCAGCAGTGAATATTTCACTAGCGGGATGAGGGGCAATGAGCAGTTCTTC. This translates into CASSEYFTSGMRGNEQFF. The genes are TRBV25-1 and TRBJ2-1, with 10 bases aligning to TRBD2. The CDR3 spans 18 residues. J gave up 6 bases and V 0 bases, and 11 bases lay outside the gene matches. CDR1 is MGHDK, CDR2 SYGVNS, per germline.

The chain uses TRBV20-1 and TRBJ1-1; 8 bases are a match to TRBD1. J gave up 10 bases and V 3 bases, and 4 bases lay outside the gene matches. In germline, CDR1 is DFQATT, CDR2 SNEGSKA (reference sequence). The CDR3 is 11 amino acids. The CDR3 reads CSARIQGVAFF. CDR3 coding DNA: TGCAGTGCTAGGATACAGGGGGTAGCTTTCTTT.

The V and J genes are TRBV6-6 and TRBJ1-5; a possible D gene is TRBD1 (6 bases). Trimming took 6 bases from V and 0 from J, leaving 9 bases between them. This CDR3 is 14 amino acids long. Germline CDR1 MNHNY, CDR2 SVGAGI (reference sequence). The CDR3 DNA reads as TGTGCCAGCAGCCGGGACATTAGCAATCAGCCCCAGCATTTT. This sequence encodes CASSRDISNQPQHF.

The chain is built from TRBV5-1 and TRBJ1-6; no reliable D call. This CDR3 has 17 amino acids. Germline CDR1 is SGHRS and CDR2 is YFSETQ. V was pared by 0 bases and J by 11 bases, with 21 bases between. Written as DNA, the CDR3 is TGCGCCAGCAGCTTGGAAGCCCCAGGCACCCACTGGCCACCCCTCCACTTT. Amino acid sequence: CASSLEAPGTHWPPLHF.

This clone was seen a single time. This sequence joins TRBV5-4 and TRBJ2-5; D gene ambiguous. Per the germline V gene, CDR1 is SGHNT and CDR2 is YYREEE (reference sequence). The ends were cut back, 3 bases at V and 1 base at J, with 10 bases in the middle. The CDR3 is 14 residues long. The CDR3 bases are TGTGCCAGCAGCTCAGGAAGAACCCAAGAGACCCAGTACTTC. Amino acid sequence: CASSSGRTQETQYF.

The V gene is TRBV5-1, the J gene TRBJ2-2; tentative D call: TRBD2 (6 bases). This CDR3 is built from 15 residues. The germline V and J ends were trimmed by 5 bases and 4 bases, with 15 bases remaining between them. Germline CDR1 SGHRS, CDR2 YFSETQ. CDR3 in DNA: TGCGCCAGCAGACAAAGTCGCGGGGCCACCGGGGAGCTGTTTTTT. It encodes CASRQSRGATGELFF.

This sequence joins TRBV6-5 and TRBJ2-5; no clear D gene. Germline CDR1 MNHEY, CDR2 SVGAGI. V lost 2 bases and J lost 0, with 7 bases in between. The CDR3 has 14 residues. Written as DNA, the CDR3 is TGTGCCAGCAGTTACGGCGGTAACCAAGAGACCCAGTACTTC. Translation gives CASSYGGNQETQYF.

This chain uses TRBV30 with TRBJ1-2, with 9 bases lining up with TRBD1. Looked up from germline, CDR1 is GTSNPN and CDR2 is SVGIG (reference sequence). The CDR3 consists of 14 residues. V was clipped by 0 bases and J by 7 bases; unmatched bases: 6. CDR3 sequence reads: CAWSVGQGPRGYTF. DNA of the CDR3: TGTGCCTGGAGTGTCGGACAGGGGCCCCGTGGCTACACCTTC.